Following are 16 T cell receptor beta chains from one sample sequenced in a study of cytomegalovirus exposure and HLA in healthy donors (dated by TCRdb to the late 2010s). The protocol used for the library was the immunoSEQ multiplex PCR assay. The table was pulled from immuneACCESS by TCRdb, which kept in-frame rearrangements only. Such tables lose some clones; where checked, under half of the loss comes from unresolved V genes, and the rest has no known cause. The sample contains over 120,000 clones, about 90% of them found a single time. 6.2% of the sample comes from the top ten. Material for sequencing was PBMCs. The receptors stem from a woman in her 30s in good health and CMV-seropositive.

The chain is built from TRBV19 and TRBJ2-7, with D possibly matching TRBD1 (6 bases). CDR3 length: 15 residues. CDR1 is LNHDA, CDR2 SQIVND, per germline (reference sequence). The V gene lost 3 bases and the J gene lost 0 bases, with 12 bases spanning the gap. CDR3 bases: TGTGCCAGTAGTATCTTCGGACAGTCCTCCTACGAGCAGTACTTC. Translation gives CASSIFGQSSYEQYF.

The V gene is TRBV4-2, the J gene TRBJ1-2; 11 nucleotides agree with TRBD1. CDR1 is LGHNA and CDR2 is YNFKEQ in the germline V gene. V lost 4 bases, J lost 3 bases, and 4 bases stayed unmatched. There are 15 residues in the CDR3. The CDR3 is CASSPRDRGDYGYTF. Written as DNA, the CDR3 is TGTGCCAGCAGCCCTCGGGACAGGGGGGACTATGGCTACACCTTC.

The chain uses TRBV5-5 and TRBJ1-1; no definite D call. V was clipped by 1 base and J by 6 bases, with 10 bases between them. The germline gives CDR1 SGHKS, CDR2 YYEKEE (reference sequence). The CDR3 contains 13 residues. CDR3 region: CASSLRGGSEAFF. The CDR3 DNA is TGTGCCAGCAGCTTGCGCGGCGGATCTGAAGCTTTCTTT.

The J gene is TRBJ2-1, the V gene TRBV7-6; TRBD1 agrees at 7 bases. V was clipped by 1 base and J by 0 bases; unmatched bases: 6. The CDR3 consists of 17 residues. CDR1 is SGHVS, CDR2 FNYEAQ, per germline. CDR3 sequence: CASSLEGAHFSYNEQFF. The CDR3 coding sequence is TGTGCCAGCAGCTTAGAGGGGGCCCACTTCTCCTACAATGAGCAGTTCTTC.

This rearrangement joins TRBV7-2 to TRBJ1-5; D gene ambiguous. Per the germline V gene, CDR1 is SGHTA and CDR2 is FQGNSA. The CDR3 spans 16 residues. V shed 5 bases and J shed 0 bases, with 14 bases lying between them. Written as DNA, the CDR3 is TGTGCCAGCAGCCAGTCGTGGCTTTATAGCAATCAGCCCCAGCATTTT. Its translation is CASSQSWLYSNQPQHF.

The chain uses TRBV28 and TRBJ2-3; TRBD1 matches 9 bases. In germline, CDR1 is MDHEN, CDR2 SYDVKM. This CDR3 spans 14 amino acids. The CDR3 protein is CASFGTGRTDTQYF. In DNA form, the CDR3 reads TGTGCTTCTTTCGGGACAGGGCGTACAGATACGCAGTATTTT.

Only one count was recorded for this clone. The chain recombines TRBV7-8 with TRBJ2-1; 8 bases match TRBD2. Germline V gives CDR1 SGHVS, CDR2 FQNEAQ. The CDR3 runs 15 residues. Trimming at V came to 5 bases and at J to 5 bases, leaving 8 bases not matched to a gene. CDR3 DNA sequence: TGTGCCAGCAGCCGGGCGGGAGGCCGGGACAATGAGCAGTTCTTC. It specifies CASSRAGGRDNEQFF.

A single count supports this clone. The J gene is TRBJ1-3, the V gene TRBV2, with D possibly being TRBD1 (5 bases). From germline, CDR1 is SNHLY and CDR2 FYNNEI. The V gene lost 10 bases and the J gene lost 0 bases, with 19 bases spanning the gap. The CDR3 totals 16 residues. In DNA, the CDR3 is TGTGCCAAAGGAGCGTCGTGGGGCCCCTCTGGAAACACCATATATTTT. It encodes CAKGASWGPSGNTIYF.

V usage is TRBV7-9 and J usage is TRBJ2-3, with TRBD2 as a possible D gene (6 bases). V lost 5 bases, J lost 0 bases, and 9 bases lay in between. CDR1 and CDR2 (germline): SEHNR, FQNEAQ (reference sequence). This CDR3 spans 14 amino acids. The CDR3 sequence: CASSQGLSTDTQYF. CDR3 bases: TGTGCCAGCAGCCAGGGACTGAGCACAGATACGCAGTATTTT.

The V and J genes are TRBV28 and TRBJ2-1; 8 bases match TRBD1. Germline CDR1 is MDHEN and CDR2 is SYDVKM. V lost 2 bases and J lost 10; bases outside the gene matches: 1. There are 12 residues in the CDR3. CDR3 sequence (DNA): TGTGCCAGCAGTTTAACAGGGGGAGAGCAGTTCTTC. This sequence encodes CASSLTGGEQFF.

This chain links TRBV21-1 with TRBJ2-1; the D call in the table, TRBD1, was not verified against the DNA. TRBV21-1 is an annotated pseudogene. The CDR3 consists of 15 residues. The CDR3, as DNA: TGTGCCAGCAGCAAAGGGGGCGGACAGGGCAATGAGCAGTTCTTC. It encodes CASSKGGGQGNEQFF.

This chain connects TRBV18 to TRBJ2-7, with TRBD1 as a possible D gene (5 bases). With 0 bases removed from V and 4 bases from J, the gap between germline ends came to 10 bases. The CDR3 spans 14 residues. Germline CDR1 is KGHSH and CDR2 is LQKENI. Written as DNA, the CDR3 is TGTGCCAGCTCACCACCTCAGGGTTGGTACGAGCAGTACTTC. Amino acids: CASSPPQGWYEQYF.

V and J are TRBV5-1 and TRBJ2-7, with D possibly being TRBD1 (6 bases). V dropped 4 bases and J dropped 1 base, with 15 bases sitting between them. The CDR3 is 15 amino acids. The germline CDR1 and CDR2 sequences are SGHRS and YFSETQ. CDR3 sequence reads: CASSPGASGSYEQYF. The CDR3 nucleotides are TGCGCCAGCAGCCCAGGGGCGTCAGGTTCCTACGAGCAGTACTTC.

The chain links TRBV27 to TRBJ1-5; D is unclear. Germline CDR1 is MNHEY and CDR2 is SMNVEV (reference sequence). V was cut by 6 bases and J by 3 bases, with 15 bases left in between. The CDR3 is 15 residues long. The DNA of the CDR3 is TGTGCCAGCAGCCTCCGCGCGAACCTCAATCAGCCCCAGCATTTT. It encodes CASSLRANLNQPQHF.

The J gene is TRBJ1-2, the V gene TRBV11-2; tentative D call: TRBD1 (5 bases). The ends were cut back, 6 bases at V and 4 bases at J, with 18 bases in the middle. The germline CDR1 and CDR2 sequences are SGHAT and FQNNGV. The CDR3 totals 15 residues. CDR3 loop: CASRKAGRSPYGYTF. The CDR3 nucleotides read TGTGCCAGCAGGAAAGCGGGGCGGAGCCCCTATGGCTACACCTTC.

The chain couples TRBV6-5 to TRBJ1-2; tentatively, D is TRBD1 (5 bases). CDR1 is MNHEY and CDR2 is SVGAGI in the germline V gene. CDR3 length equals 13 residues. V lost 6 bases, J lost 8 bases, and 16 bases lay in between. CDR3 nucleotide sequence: TGTGCCAGCAGCCCCCGGGGGGGAGGGGGCTACACCTTC. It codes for CASSPRGGGGYTF.